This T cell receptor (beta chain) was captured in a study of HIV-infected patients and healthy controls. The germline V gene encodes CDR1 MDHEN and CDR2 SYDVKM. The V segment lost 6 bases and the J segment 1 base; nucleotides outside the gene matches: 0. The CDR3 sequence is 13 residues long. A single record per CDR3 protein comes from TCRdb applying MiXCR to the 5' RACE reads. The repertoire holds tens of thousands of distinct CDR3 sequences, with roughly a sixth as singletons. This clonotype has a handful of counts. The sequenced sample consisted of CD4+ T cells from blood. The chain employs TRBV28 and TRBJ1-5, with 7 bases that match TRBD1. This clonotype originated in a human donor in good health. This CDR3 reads CASRGQSNQPQHF. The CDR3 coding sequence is TGTGCCAGCAGGGGACAGAGCAATCAGCCCCAGCATTTT.